These T cell receptor beta chains were read from a single sample in a study of T cell responses to AZD1222 COVID-19 vaccine. Some clones are missing from TCRdb's copy, which holds only in-frame ones; the method was immunoSEQ multiplex PCR. This sample carries about 170,000 clones, more than 80% of them seen once, and the ten largest clones take about 3.9%. The starting material was peripheral blood, obtained on day 0 of AZD1222 vaccination. These receptors originate from an adult in good health. CDR3s include the opening cysteine and the closing phenylalanine or tryptophan. Each record gives: V gene, J gene, D gene, CDR3 length, clone size, CDR3 protein, CDR3 DNA. D genes are given only for firm matches. Clone size is stated in some rows and not others, as once, few, many or a class when expanded.

TRBV5-8	TRBJ1-1	TRBD1	14	once	CASSFGTGGTEAFF	TGTGCCAGCAGCTTTGGGACAGGGGGCACTGAAGCTTTCTTT
TRBV5-1	TRBJ2-3	TRBD2	18	.	CASSFGLAGVASTDTQYF	TGCGCCAGCAGCTTTGGGCTAGCGGGGGTTGCTAGCACAGATACGCAGTATTTT
TRBV19	TRBJ1-3	.	17	.	CASSIPALDRAGNTIYF	TGTGCCAGTAGTATTCCTGCTCTAGACAGAGCTGGAAACACCATATATTTT
TRBV2	TRBJ1-1	.	15	.	CASSPLGLLNTEAFF	TGTGCCAGCAGTCCTTTGGGGTTGTTGAACACTGAAGCTTTCTTT
TRBV30	TRBJ1-1	TRBD1	17	once	CAWLTKPRTGMNTEAFF	TGTGCCTGGCTGACCAAACCTCGGACAGGCATGAACACTGAAGCTTTCTTT
TRBV30	TRBJ1-5	.	15	.	CAWSAHLGGGQPQHF	TGTGCCTGGAGTGCCCACCTGGGGGGTGGTCAGCCCCAGCATTTT
TRBV4-2	TRBJ1-4	TRBD1	16	once	CASSTHPQGGKEKLFF	TGTGCCAGCAGCACTCACCCGCAGGGGGGCAAGGAAAAACTGTTTTTT
TRBV5-1	TRBJ1-5	TRBD1	16	.	CASSLGLGTGDQPQHF	TGCGCCAGCAGCTTGGGATTGGGGACAGGGGATCAGCCCCAGCATTTT
TRBV7-5	TRBJ1-4	.	16	.	CVRSGWGRPTNEKLFF	TGTGTCAGAAGTGGGTGGGGGCGCCCCACTAATGAAAAACTGTTTTTT
TRBV7-9	TRBJ2-7	TRBD1	13	.	CASSIDRAYEQYF	TGTGCCAGCAGCATAGACAGGGCCTACGAGCAGTACTTC
TRBV6-1	TRBJ1-4	.	13	.	CASSELGVVGLFF	TGTGCCAGCAGTGAATTAGGGGTCGTAGGACTGTTTTTT
TRBV3-1/TRBV3-2	TRBJ2-2	.	16	few	CASSQRRLANTGELFF	TGTGCCAGCAGCCAAAGGCGCCTCGCGAACACCGGGGAGCTGTTTTTT
TRBV2	TRBJ2-7	.	12	.	CASSEASYEQYF	TGTGCCAGCAGTGAGGCGTCCTACGAGCAGTACTTC
TRBV29-1	TRBJ1-5	.	14	.	CSVKQGGSNQPQHF	TGCAGCGTAAAACAGGGTGGAAGCAATCAGCCCCAGCATTTT
TRBV5-4	TRBJ1-4	.	16	.	CASSSLGGAENEKLFF	TGTGCCAGCAGCTCCCTTGGGGGAGCGGAAAATGAAAAACTGTTTTTT
TRBV11-2	TRBJ2-7	.	15	.	CASSLAAGASYEQYF	TGTGCCAGCAGCTTAGCGGCGGGGGCCTCCTACGAGCAGTACTTC
TRBV6-5	TRBJ2-1	.	15	.	CASSYSTLGRNEQFF	TGTGCCAGCAGTTACAGCACTCTAGGGAGGAATGAGCAGTTCTTC
TRBV4-1	TRBJ1-4	.	15	.	CASSQSRGGREKLFF	TGCGCCAGCAGCCAAAGCAGGGGTGGTCGAGAGAAACTGTTTTTT
TRBV5-1	TRBJ1-2	.	14	.	CASSLAGGFYGYTF	TGCGCCAGCAGCTTGGCCGGGGGATTCTATGGCTACACCTTC
TRBV27	TRBJ1-3	.	17	once	CASSLSIPGKEGNTIYF	TGTGCCAGCAGTTTATCGATCCCGGGGAAGGAAGGAAACACCATATATTTT
TRBV11-2	TRBJ2-7	.	12	.	CASSFGDYEQYF	TGTGCCAGCAGCTTCGGCGACTACGAGCAGTACTTC
TRBV27	TRBJ2-1	.	13	once	CASSLGRAHEQFF	TGTGCCAGCAGTTTGGGCAGGGCACATGAGCAGTTCTTC
TRBV27	TRBJ2-7	TRBD1	15	.	CASSLQGENAYEQYF	TGTGCCAGCAGTCTACAGGGGGAAAACGCCTACGAGCAGTACTTC
TRBV10-3	TRBJ1-1	.	14	.	CAIRESGMNTEAFF	TGTGCCATCAGGGAGAGTGGCATGAACACTGAAGCTTTCTTT
TRBV19	TRBJ1-2	TRBD1	15	.	CASSRVNRGDYGYTF	TGTGCCAGTAGTCGCGTCAACAGGGGAGACTATGGCTACACCTTC
TRBV7-9	TRBJ1-2	.	13	.	CASSPPSFGGYTF	TGTGCCAGCAGCCCACCCAGCTTCGGGGGCTACACCTTC
TRBV18	TRBJ1-2	TRBD1	17	.	CASSPGTGNSANYGYTF	TGTGCCAGCTCACCCGGGACAGGGAACTCTGCTAACTATGGCTACACCTTC
TRBV5-1	TRBJ1-2	.	12	.	CASSPPSEGYTF	TGCGCCAGCAGTCCCCCCAGTGAGGGCTACACCTTC
TRBV11-1	TRBJ2-4	TRBD2	16	.	CASSPLAGAAKNIQYF	TGTGCCAGCAGCCCTCTAGCGGGGGCAGCCAAAAACATTCAGTACTTC
TRBV16	TRBJ1-2	.	19	.	CASSQSGSKAGHSNYGYTF	TGTGCCAGCAGCCAATCAGGAAGTAAGGCAGGCCATTCTAACTATGGCTACACCTTC
TRBV6-1	TRBJ2-1	TRBD2	16	.	CASSGATSGGRNEQFF	TGTGCCAGCAGTGGGGCTACTAGCGGGGGTAGGAATGAGCAGTTCTTC
TRBV19	TRBJ1-1	.	16	.	CASSSIKGVGNTEAFF	TGTGCCAGTAGTTCAATAAAGGGGGTGGGGAACACTGAAGCTTTCTTT
TRBV19	TRBJ1-5	.	19	.	CASSMYRGSLRSSNQPQHF	TGTGCCAGTAGTATGTACAGAGGGTCCTTAAGATCGAGCAATCAGCCCCAGCATTTT
TRBV5-4	TRBJ1-2	.	14	.	CASSLVPVNYGYTF	TGTGCCAGCAGCTTGGTCCCCGTAAACTATGGCTACACCTTC
TRBV5-1	TRBJ1-2	.	13	.	CASSLTGAVGYTF	TGCGCCAGCAGCTTGACGGGGGCCGTTGGCTACACCTTC
TRBV7-9	TRBJ1-1	.	14	.	CASSFPRWDTEAFF	TGTGCCAGCAGCTTCCCTCGTTGGGACACTGAAGCTTTCTTT
TRBV7-8	TRBJ1-5	.	16	once	CASSPAEDRPYQPQHF	TGTGCCAGCAGCCCCGCCGAAGACCGACCGTATCAGCCCCAGCATTTT
TRBV5-8	TRBJ1-4	.	17	once	CASSWTQTFETNEKLFF	TGTGCCAGCAGCTGGACCCAAACCTTTGAGACTAATGAAAAACTGTTTTTT
TRBV30	TRBJ2-3	TRBD2	16	.	CAWATSGRLNTDTQYF	TGTGCCTGGGCGACTAGCGGGAGGCTAAACACAGATACGCAGTATTTT
TRBV9	TRBJ1-1	.	14	.	CASSAGLGGTEAFF	TGTGCCAGCAGCGCAGGTTTGGGGGGCACTGAAGCTTTCTTT
TRBV6-5	TRBJ1-1	TRBD1	15	.	CASTGKYRGLTEAFF	TGTGCCAGCACCGGGAAATACAGGGGGCTGACTGAAGCTTTCTTT
TRBV5-6	TRBJ2-4	.	15	once	CARPPKGEAKNIQYF	TGTGCCAGGCCCCCGAAAGGGGAGGCCAAAAACATTCAGTACTTC
TRBV7-2	TRBJ1-2	TRBD1	16	.	CASSLAPHTGGKGYTF	TGTGCCAGCAGCTTAGCACCCCACACAGGGGGGAAAGGCTACACCTTC
TRBV19	TRBJ1-3	TRBD1	15	.	CASSIGGQGRNTIYF	TGTGCCAGTAGTATAGGGGGACAGGGGCGAAACACCATATATTTT